This TCR beta chain appears in the sequencing data of a study of cytomegalovirus exposure and HLA in healthy donors (dated by TCRdb to about 2017). For the wider study: In an earlier analysis of some 550 of the donors, roughly 300 Gb of sequence data and some 120 million unique TCR beta sequences from roughly 200 million T cells were reported. HLA typing covered class I and class II loci at four-digit resolution. Roughly five DR-DQ haplotypes were handled as single units for association and clustering, since linkage in the cohort was strong. Of the roughly 400 genotyped donors, more than 75% were placed in the genetic ancestry cluster associated with self-reported Caucasian donors. The study was designed to test whether signatures of past pathogen exposure could be identified by cataloging public T cell receptors. In the later analysis, no new phenotypic data were used to find candidate immune exposures; instead, reliance was placed on TCR beta sequences and their occurrence across donors. A later analysis re-examined previously published TCR beta repertoires from roughly 720 donors and added high-resolution HLA genotyping to investigate patterns of TCR occurrence. The number of typed donors differed by locus: roughly 620-630 for A, B, C, DRB1 and DQB1; 500 to 550 for DQA1; about 600 for DPA1; and 450 to 480 for DPB1. An early release that covered roughly 600 HLA-typed donors contained about 290 gigabases of sequencing data and 80 million or so unique TCR sequences. Across about 380 genotyped donors of the cohort, an average of roughly 230,000 unique TCR beta nucleotide sequences per donor were sequenced, and roughly 20% of those sequences were non-productive. The T cell repertoires of around 730 subjects were profiled by immunosequencing and related to cytomegalovirus serostatus. Alongside the repertoire data, information on donor age, sex, ethnicity and CMV serostatus was compiled. All discovery cohort repertoires had been generated using a single sequencing platform. In an earlier analysis of around 540 of the donors, high-throughput TCR beta sequencing was used to judge whether each TCR beta V gene segment behaved as functional or pseudogenic. Along with the approximately 650-subject first cohort, a separate validation cohort of around 110 different subjects was used. The study combined high-throughput TCR immunosequencing, statistical association of individual TCRs with disease status, and machine learning to predict cytomegalovirus infection status. A later genetic analysis took genome-wide SNP genotypes for about 55% of the 666 donors and used that subset as a discovery cohort. Points the paper makes about the study in general: Strong co-occurrence of HLA alleles, especially DR and DQ, made assigning TCR associations to individual alleles difficult. In a later analysis, TCR association rates were found to vary across HLA loci, with the most associated TCRs seen for DRB1 alleles and the fewest for HLA-C alleles. Across donors, most TCR sequences were observed very rarely, whereas some public TCRs were present in many individuals. According to a later genetic analysis, donors in an Asian-associated ancestry cluster had fewer N-insertions in productive TCRs than the approximately 710-donor mean. In an earlier analysis of around 600 of the donors, most TCR beta V segments appeared in productive rearrangements about 87% or about 30% of the time, broadly matching IMGT annotations. Some IMGT-functional V segments, including TRBV6-2 and TRBV6-3, could not be told apart with the 87-base-pair reads, so those segments were excluded. It was suggested by the authors that the approach could potentially be generalized to other disease states and immunological phenotypes. Most CMV-associated TCR beta chains appeared to be HLA-restricted in a later analysis, and the HLA associations seemed to be driven largely by CMV exposure. A cluster of highly shared sequence variants was judged likely to represent a technical artifact of the sequencing pipeline. A later genetic analysis associated a missense DCLRE1C variant with V-gene and J-gene trimming of TCR beta chains, and an independent cohort replicated the association. In a later analysis, several top co-occurrence clusters were reported to appear linked to parvovirus B19, influenza, CMV and Epstein-Barr virus. About 17 rarely observed V segments, including chromosome 9 orphons, were excluded from the earlier analysis of almost 600 of the donors because counts were too low. A later analysis associated roughly 17,000 TCR beta sequences with specific HLA alleles at a false discovery rate of 0.05. Only TCR beta chains were sequenced in this cohort, and the absence of alpha or paired-chain data limited detectable features. Three of the identified cytomegalovirus-associated TCR beta chains were confirmed in vitro to be specific for cytomegalovirus antigens. Immune exposure information for the cohort was limited to CMV serostatus. HLA typing was unavailable for some donors at each locus, so association tests used only the typed subset. Correlated functional status among segregating V segments might be attributable to linkage disequilibrium, but an unknown experimental factor could not be ruled out. In the study, approximately 160 TCR beta chains were listed as associated with cytomegalovirus. A further reported finding was that TCR beta sequences accurately predicted the HLA-A and HLA-B alleles for most subjects in the first cohort. The classifier was reported to diagnose cytomegalovirus status with high specificity and sensitivity in both the original and validation cohorts. Sequencing depth was assumed to be roughly uniform across donors in the presence/absence analyses, though that assumption may not hold. In a later analysis, HLA-associated TCR beta chains showed more clonal expansion and lower generation probabilities than non-associated chains that were equally common.

The cohort comprised approximately 700 healthy bone marrow donors. Cohort members were all nominally healthy when sampled, although unrecorded immune exposures were likely present. CMV serostatus was recorded as positive for 250 to 300 and negative for about half of the 666 cohort members, whereas no CMV serostatus was recorded for the donor in question. Each donor provided a peripheral blood sample, and peripheral blood mononuclear cells were used for TCR beta sequencing. Genomic DNA was extracted from the blood cell samples with the Qiagen DNeasy Blood Extraction Kit. V is trimmed back by 6 bases and J by 5 bases, and the junction contains 10 bases that no gene match accounts for. CDR3 length: 15 amino acids, cysteine to phenylalanine. The sequence is cut down to CDR3 DNA, 45 bases in frame from base 1. The germline V gene encodes CDR1 SGHTA and CDR2 FQGTGA. The receptor library was made with the immunoSEQ multiplex PCR assay. For the multiplex PCR, a mixture combining 60 forward primers for TCR Vbeta segments and 13 reverse primers for TCR Jbeta segments was used. The CDR3 region of rearranged TCR beta genes was amplified from genomic DNA with a multiplex PCR assay. On the Illumina HiSeq System, the amplified TCR beta libraries were sequenced as 87-base-pair reads. In the authors' own workflow: A later analysis counted 75 million to 100 million unique TCR beta chains across the 550 to 700 repertoires, and some 12 million of these chains were shared by at least two donors. A nearest-neighbor algorithm error-corrected the raw reads and collapsed the reads into unique sequences, merging closely related sequences to remove PCR and sequencing errors. V, D and J gene segments were assigned by aligning CDR3 sequences to IMGT reference sequences. Each retained sequence needed at least a six-nucleotide match to both a V gene segment and a J gene segment. Rearrangements were classified as productive when the CDR3 lacked stop codons and remained in frame with V and J, and all other rearrangements were classified as non-productive. Following IMGT convention, CDR3 was defined as the stretch from the second conserved V-encoded cysteine to the conserved J-encoded phenylalanine. In an earlier analysis of more than 550 of the donors, sequences lacking an unambiguous match to a single V gene segment were excluded. An earlier analysis of 550 to 650 of the donors classified V segments as functional when productive rearrangements were above 56.7% and as segregating when the standard deviation between donors was above 5%. A statistical classification framework was developed to diagnose cytomegalovirus status using the catalog of TCR beta chain sequences. In a later analysis, V and J genes were assigned by comparing TCR nucleotide sequences against IMGT/GENE-DB human TR gene sequences. A later analysis assigned CDR3 sequences and most-parsimonious VDJ recombination scenarios with the TCRdist pipeline. In a later analysis, every TCR beta chain was defined by the combination of its CDR3 amino acid sequence and its V-gene family, and reads without a unique V-gene family were dropped. To address suspected cross-contamination and a sequencing artifact, a later analysis removed 592 highly shared, low-generation-probability nucleotide sequences. In a later analysis, a clonal expansion index for each public chain was calculated from normalized within-repertoire ranks of inferred template counts. Generation probabilities in a later analysis came from a VDJ recombination model fitted to out-of-frame rearrangements, and those results were checked against IGoR. In a later analysis, TCR-TCR, TCR-HLA and TCR-CMV co-occurrence was scored with hypergeometric tests, and a repertoire-size bias correction was applied to TCR pairs. To estimate false discovery rates, a later analysis permuted the HLA or CMV assignments 20 times. In a later analysis, co-occurring TCRs were grouped using DBSCAN, and TCRdist sequence similarity was added for clustering within HLA-allele-positive subsets. For co-occurrence clustering, repertoires with fewer than 30,000 or more than 120,000 public chains were excluded, along with five repertoires with anomalous nucleotide sharing. TCRdb mirrors the immuneACCESS table, restricted to in-frame sequences. Some clones are absent from its copies; in checked studies, under half trace to an unresolved V gene, and the reason for the others is unknown. Clonal size and the V and J genes are those of that table, whereas D and trimming came from the DNA. The sample records some 90,000 clones, more than 65% of which are singletons. The ten largest clones add up to about a tenth of the sample.

As to this clone: This clone's antigen is unknown. No base-level quality is on record; no much larger clone is a single base apart.

Recombination connected TRBV7-3 to TRBJ2-5; 9 bases in the junction line up with TRBD2. The sample taken for sequencing was PBMCs. The clonotype originates from a human donor in good health. The DNA reads TGTGCCAGCAGGGCGATAGCGGGAGCAGGCGAGACCCAGTACTTC. It translates as CASRAIAGAGETQYF.